This T cell receptor beta chain originates from a study of blood T cell repertoires in COVID-19. About the study: Acute and convalescent COVID-19 samples came from the United States, Italy and Spain. Nucleic acid was either cDNA or gDNA, and it came from T cells, B-cell-depleted T cells, or PBMCs.

While infection was still active, Seattle patients were enrolled and then followed longitudinally. This clone was found a few times. Trimming left V 5 bases short and J 7 bases short, with 15 bases between. The CDR3 extends over 14 amino acids. Germline CDR1 SGHTA, CDR2 FQGNSA. In the study's own analysis: Using reference gene primer amplification, nucleated cell counts were estimated. The method was immunoSEQ multiplex PCR; TCRdb's version includes in-frame clones alone and lacks a portion of them. V and J calls plus clone size are reproduced from that table; the DNA served to infer D and trimming. Here the sample spans about 440,000 clones, more than 70% being singletons.

This receptor was taken from a woman aged 50 to 65 with COVID-19, enrolled during active disease. The sample comprised peripheral blood. This chain connects TRBV7-2 to TRBJ1-5; D is ambiguous. The CDR3 is CASSPREGHQPQHF. The CDR3 DNA follows: TGTGCCAGCAGCCCCCGGGAGGGCCACCAGCCCCAGCATTTT.